The text below deals with one T cell receptor (beta chain). Methods used by the authors: The assay estimated nucleated cells by amplifying reference gene primers. Produced via immunoSEQ multiplex PCR; TCRdb's table is partial and in-frame only. D and trimming come from the DNA, and the V and J calls and clone size come from that table. The sample contains some 57,000 clones, more than 85% of which appear only once. The data stem from a study of blood T cell repertoires in COVID-19. In the study overall: T cells, B-cell-depleted T cells, or PBMCs supplied cDNA or gDNA.

V was clipped by 1 base and J by 0 bases, with 11 bases between them. The V gene's germline CDR1 is SGHAT and CDR2 FQNNGV. This CDR3 is 16 amino acids long. Sequenced: peripheral blood. The TCR originated in a man aged 50-60 years with active COVID-19. The genes are TRBV11-2 and TRBJ2-3; perhaps TRBD2 as D (5 bases). The CDR3: CASSLGVAPSTDTQYF. DNA of the CDR3: TGTGCCAGCAGCTTAGGCGTAGCGCCTAGCACAGATACGCAGTATTTT.